This TCR beta chain was identified in a study of human T cells and chemical hapten exposure. Notes on the study in general: TCRs exceeding 1 in 1000 frequency stayed unchanged with DPC sensitization.

The sample holds a few counts of this clonotype. Its target is not known. Via MiXCR, TCRdb re-called the RACE reads, giving one row per CDR3 protein. The table has around 70,000 distinct CDR3 sequences, around 10% seen once. Trimming removed 7 bases at V and 2 bases at J, with 12 bases between. CDR3 length equals 13 residues. Germline values: CDR1 SNHLY, CDR2 FYNNEI. The time point is: patch test 3, about 24 weeks after DPC sensitization. Treatment indicated: therapeutic diphenylcyclopropenone sensitization with weekly scalp DPC. The TCR was taken from a woman aged 50 to 60 with alopecia areata. Some clones in this sample may be carry-over from other donors' samples. The sequencing here drew on whole blood, taken in connection with sensitization to the hapten diphenylcyclopropenone (DPC). The chain joins TRBV2 to TRBJ2-7, with a possible D match to TRBD1 (5 bases). The chain's CDR3 is CASKQDNPYEQYF. CDR3 DNA sequence: TGTGCCAGCAAACAGGACAACCCCTACGAGCAGTACTTC.